This T cell receptor (beta chain) was identified during a study of a mutant IDH1 vaccine in newly diagnosed glioma. Looking at the study overall: With temozolomide cycles, or 4-6 weeks after radiotherapy alone, vaccination was started.

Time point here: week 5, during vaccination. With topical imiquimod, each dose of the vaccine consisted of 300 ug of mutant IDH1 20-mer peptide. This table comes from immunoSEQ multiplex PCR, and its TCRdb copy is limited to in-frame clones, with some not included. The table shows 35,000 to 45,000 clones, with about nine tenths occurring only once. Trimming took 6 bases from V and 3 from J, leaving 17 bases between them. This CDR3 region has 15 residues. Germline lookup yields CDR1 MNHEY and CDR2 SVGAGI. About this clone itself: No antigen is known for it.

The clonotype comes from a middle-aged man with glioma. The source material was PBMCs, sampled from a glioma patient whose treatment included an IDH1 peptide vaccine. The chain uses TRBV6-5 and TRBJ1-2; D remains ambiguous. DNA of the CDR3: TGTGCCAGCAGCGGGATCTTGGACCCAGACTATGGCTACACCTTC. Amino acids: CASSGILDPDYGYTF.